This is a list of T cell receptor beta chains from one sample in a study of cytomegalovirus exposure and HLA in healthy donors. Only in-frame clones appear in the TCRdb table, and some are missing; sequencing was by immunoSEQ multiplex PCR. This table has under 200,000 clones, roughly 13% appearing once. The sample was PBMCs. The source of these receptors is a middle-aged man in good health and CMV-seropositive. Each CDR3 is given with its conserved first and last residue. A D gene is named only where the DNA matches it firmly. Expanded clones are given a class, and other clones once, few, many or no size at all.

d_gene	v_gene	j_gene	abundance	CDR3aa	CDR3nt
.	TRBV5-1	TRBJ2-2	.	CASSFSGKNTGELFF	TGCGCCAGCAGCTTCTCCGGGAAGAACACCGGGGAGCTGTTTTTT
.	TRBV7-2	TRBJ2-3	.	CASSFTQRPDTQYF	TGTGCCAGCAGCTTTACTCAGCGCCCAGATACGCAGTATTTT
TRBD1	TRBV4-2	TRBJ1-1	few	CASSAIRQGVTEAFF	TGTGCCAGCAGCGCTATCAGGCAGGGGGTCACTGAAGCTTTCTTT
.	TRBV5-4	TRBJ1-1	few	CASSLEPMNTEAFF	TGTGCCAGCAGCTTGGAGCCAATGAACACTGAAGCTTTCTTT
.	TRBV5-4	TRBJ2-3	few	CASSLVGQFGTDTQYF	TGTGCCAGCAGCTTGGTTGGGCAGTTCGGCACAGATACGCAGTATTTT
TRBD1	TRBV10-3	TRBJ2-2	few	CAIRQGATGELFF	TGTGCCATCAGGCAGGGGGCAACCGGGGAGCTGTTTTTT
TRBD1	TRBV27	TRBJ2-7	few	CASSSRTGVGYEQYF	TGTGCCAGCAGTTCGCGGACAGGGGTGGGCTACGAGCAGTACTTC
TRBD1	TRBV5-1	TRBJ2-3	.	CASSGPLGDRVGDTQYF	TGCGCCAGCAGCGGACCACTCGGGGACAGGGTAGGAGATACGCAGTATTTT
.	TRBV12-5	TRBJ1-1	few	CASGRTAEAFF	TGTGCTAGTGGGAGGACAGCTGAAGCTTTCTTT
TRBD1	TRBV19	TRBJ1-5	few	CASHSRDRGFNQPQHF	TGTGCCAGCCATTCCCGGGACAGGGGCTTCAATCAGCCCCAGCATTTT
TRBD1	TRBV7-2	TRBJ2-1	.	CASSSGGMFSNEQFF	TGTGCCAGCAGCTCAGGGGGCATGTTCTCCAATGAGCAGTTCTTC
.	TRBV7-2	TRBJ1-5	.	CASSSRRYQPQHF	TGTGCCAGCAGCTCGCGCCGGTACCAGCCCCAGCATTTT
.	TRBV5-6	TRBJ1-6	.	CASSLAGGNNSPLHF	TGTGCCAGCAGCTTGGCCGGAGGTAATAATTCACCCCTCCACTTT
.	TRBV2	TRBJ2-5	.	CASSETVSVQETQYF	TGTGCCAGCAGTGAAACCGTCAGCGTTCAAGAGACCCAGTACTTC
TRBD1	TRBV9	TRBJ1-4	few	CASSVGQGSEKLFF	TGTGCCAGCAGCGTAGGACAGGGGAGTGAAAAACTGTTTTTT
.	TRBV15	TRBJ2-3	.	CATSRTDTQYF	TGTGCCACCAGCCGGACAGATACGCAGTATTTT
.	TRBV6-5	TRBJ1-4	.	CASSYSWDMGREKLFF	TGTGCCAGCAGTTACTCTTGGGACATGGGGCGTGAAAAACTGTTTTTT
TRBD1	TRBV30	TRBJ1-2	.	CAWSGTGTYGYTF	TGTGCCTGGAGCGGGACAGGGACCTATGGCTACACCTTC
.	TRBV6-5	TRBJ2-1	few	CASSSTGNEQFF	TGTGCCAGCAGTTCCACGGGCAATGAGCAGTTCTTC
TRBD1	TRBV7-6	TRBJ1-5	.	CASSATGGVQPQHF	TGTGCCAGCAGCGCCACAGGGGGCGTTCAGCCCCAGCATTTT
TRBD1	TRBV5-4	TRBJ1-4	.	CASSLTGGWNEKLFF	TGTGCCAGCAGCTTGACAGGGGGCTGGAATGAAAAACTGTTTTTT
.	TRBV19	TRBJ2-3	.	CASSPERITQYF	TGTGCCAGTAGTCCAGAAAGAATTACGCAGTATTTT
TRBD1	TRBV7-2	TRBJ2-1	.	CASSSTNRGQFF	TGTGCCAGCAGCTCCACCAACAGGGGGCAGTTCTTC
.	TRBV6-5	TRBJ2-2	few	CASSPDRTGELFF	TGTGCCAGCAGTCCAGACAGGACCGGGGAGCTGTTTTTT
TRBD1	TRBV29-1	TRBJ1-1	.	CSVIDRGQIMNTEAFF	TGCAGCGTAATAGACAGGGGGCAGATCATGAACACTGAAGCTTTCTTT
.	TRBV6-6	TRBJ1-5	.	CASSRRGFGNQPQHF	TGTGCCAGCAGTCGTAGGGGTTTTGGCAATCAGCCCCAGCATTTT
TRBD1	TRBV2	TRBJ2-1	.	CASIYRGELSSYNEQFF	TGTGCCAGCATTTACAGGGGGGAACTTAGCTCCTACAATGAGCAGTTCTTC
TRBD2	TRBV4-3	TRBJ2-2	.	CASSPRGGRDTGELFF	TGCGCCAGCAGCCCCCGGGGGGGCCGTGACACCGGGGAGCTGTTTTTT
.	TRBV2	TRBJ2-7	.	CASSEARAYEQYF	TGTGCCAGCAGTGAGGCCAGGGCTTACGAGCAGTACTTC
TRBD2	TRBV4-2	TRBJ2-2	.	CASSQGPSGGEGTGELFF	TGTGCCAGCAGCCAAGGGCCCAGCGGGGGGGAGGGCACCGGGGAGCTGTTTTTT
.	TRBV5-4	TRBJ1-1	.	CASSLTHSNTEAFF	TGTGCCAGCAGCTTGACTCACTCGAACACTGAAGCTTTCTTT
TRBD2	TRBV10-2	TRBJ2-3	.	CASLSGGGSTDTQYF	TGCGCCAGCCTATCCGGGGGGGGGAGCACAGATACGCAGTATTTT
.	TRBV6-5	TRBJ1-5	few	CASSSMRRGGRQPQHF	TGTGCCAGCAGTTCGATGCGCAGGGGCGGGCGTCAGCCCCAGCATTTT
.	TRBV7-9	TRBJ1-1	.	CASRADRSNTEAFF	TGTGCCAGCAGAGCTGACAGGTCGAACACTGAAGCTTTCTTT
.	TRBV28	TRBJ1-1	.	CASSPVGGTEAFF	TGTGCCAGCAGCCCCGTAGGAGGGACTGAAGCTTTCTTT
TRBD2	TRBV5-4	TRBJ2-5	few	CASSLDQRGGEETQYF	TGTGCCAGCAGCTTGGATCAGCGGGGGGGAGAAGAGACCCAGTACTTC
.	TRBV4-3	TRBJ1-1	few	CASSQQLDTEAFF	TGCGCCAGCAGCCAACAGCTAGACACTGAAGCTTTCTTT
.	TRBV6-6	TRBJ1-3	.	CASSYGGDSVNF	TGTGCCAGCAGTTACGGGGGGGACTCCGTGAATTTT
TRBD1	TRBV28	TRBJ1-2	few	CASSFGRGRDGYTF	TGTGCCAGCAGTTTTGGCAGGGGGCGAGATGGCTACACCTTC
.	TRBV6-4	TRBJ2-2	few	CASSETSTGELFF	TGTGCCAGCAGTGAGACTAGCACCGGGGAGCTGTTTTTT
TRBD2	TRBV5-6	TRBJ2-5	once	CASSLAGGQETQYF	TGTGCCAGCAGTCTAGCGGGGGGACAAGAGACCCAGTACTTC
.	TRBV7-2	TRBJ2-6	few	CASSFSFVSVGANVLTF	TGTGCCAGCAGCTTCTCCTTTGTCTCTGTGGGGGCCAACGTCCTGACTTTC